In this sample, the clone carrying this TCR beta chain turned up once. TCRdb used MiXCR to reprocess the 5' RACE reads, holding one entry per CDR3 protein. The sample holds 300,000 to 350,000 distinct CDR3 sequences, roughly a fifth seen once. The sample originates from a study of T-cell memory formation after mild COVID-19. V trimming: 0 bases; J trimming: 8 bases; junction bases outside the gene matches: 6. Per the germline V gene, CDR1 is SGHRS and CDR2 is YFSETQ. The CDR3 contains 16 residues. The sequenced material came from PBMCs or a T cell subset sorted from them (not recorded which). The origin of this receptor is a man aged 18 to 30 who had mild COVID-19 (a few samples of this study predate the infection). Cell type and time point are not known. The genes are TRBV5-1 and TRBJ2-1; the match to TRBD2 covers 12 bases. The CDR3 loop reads CASSLEPSGGEDEQFF. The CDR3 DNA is TGCGCCAGCAGCTTGGAACCTAGCGGGGGGGAAGATGAGCAGTTCTTC.